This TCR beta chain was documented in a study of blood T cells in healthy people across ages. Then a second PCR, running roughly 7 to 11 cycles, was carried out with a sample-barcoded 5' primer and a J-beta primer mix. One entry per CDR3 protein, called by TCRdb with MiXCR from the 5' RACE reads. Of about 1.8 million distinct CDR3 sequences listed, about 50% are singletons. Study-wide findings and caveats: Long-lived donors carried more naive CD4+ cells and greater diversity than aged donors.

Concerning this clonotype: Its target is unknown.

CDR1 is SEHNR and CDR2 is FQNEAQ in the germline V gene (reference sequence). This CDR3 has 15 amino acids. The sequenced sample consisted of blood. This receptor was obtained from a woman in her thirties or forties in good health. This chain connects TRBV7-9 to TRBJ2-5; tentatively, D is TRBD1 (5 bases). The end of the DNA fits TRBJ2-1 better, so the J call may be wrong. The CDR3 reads CASSLGRTPQETQFF. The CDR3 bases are TGTGCCAGCAGCTTAGGACGGACACCCCAAGAGACCCAGTTCTTC.